This T cell receptor (beta chain) was observed in a study of T cell repertoires in cytomegalovirus infection. Study as a whole: CMV epitopes used comprised recently identified HLA-C-restricted ones and well-studied HLA-B-restricted ones. Carrying CMV and the relevant HLA type showed in public TCR beta signatures. Study-level results: Clonotype analysis showed dominance of the ex vivo response by HLA-C-restricted CMV-specific TCR beta clonotypes. Individuals carrying CMV plus the relevant HLA were identified by cumulative frequency of public TCR beta families.

TCRdb re-analysed the reads in MiXCR, keeping a single row per CDR3 protein. The repertoire has about 310,000 distinct CDR3 sequences, just under 25% of them found once; the top ten carry about an eighth. This clonotype was recorded a few times. What it binds is unknown. The starting material was cultured PBMCs, obtained from culture after CMV antigen stimulation. This receptor was obtained from a human donor in good health (CMV status not recorded). Some clones in this sample may be carry-over from other donors' samples.

DNA for the CDR3: TGTGCCAGCATGGGCGGGCAGGGTGAAGATACGCAGTATTTT. It yields the protein CASMGGQGEDTQYF. The genes are TRBV27 and TRBJ2-3; D might be TRBD1 or TRBD2, each matching 5 bases. The CDR3 is 14 residues long. Trimming left V 7 bases short and J 5 bases short, with 16 bases between. From germline, CDR1 is MNHEY and CDR2 SMNVEV (reference sequence).